This TCR beta chain is from a study of vaccination and CD4 T cells after COVID-19. Sequenced with the Oncomine TCR Beta short-read assay was DNA taken from cultured CD4+ T cells. Genomic DNA was isolated from cultured CD4+ T cells. In TCRdb, the PCR reads were re-called with MiXCR into one record per CDR3 protein. Of 15,000 or so distinct CDR3 sequences listed, around 50% are singletons. This clonotype was counted between two and nine times. Its antigen remains unknown. Described treatment: approximately 10-day PBMC culture with coronavirus spike peptide pools or control peptides (ViraFEST assay). It was with roughly 9.7 IU/ml IL-2 and roughly 9 ug/ml peptide pools that roughly 2 million PBMCs per well were cultured. The sample consisted of CD4+ T cells from blood, cultured in vitro. The source is a human donor who had recovered from COVID-19.

As DNA, the CDR3 is TGTGCCAGCAGTTTTAGCCCCTCCCCAGCAACCCCGAAAGGGCTGAAGTACGAGCAGTACTTC. It yields the protein CASSFSPSPATPKGLKYEQYF. This rearrangement joins TRBV27 to TRBJ2-7; D ambiguous. Germline V gene data show CDR1 as MNHEY and CDR2 as SMNVEV (reference sequence). This CDR3 comprises 21 residues. V was pared by 3 bases and J by 4 bases, with 34 bases between.